This TCR beta chain is from a study of shared clonotypes between healthy human individuals. About this clone: Its target is not known.

Profiling relied on immunoSEQ multiplex PCR, and the TCRdb table lists in-frame clones only, not all of them. In the table there are about 1.9 million clones, over 85% of which are singletons. Germline CDR1 is SGDLS and CDR2 is YYNGEE. CDR3 length: 16 residues. Trimming left V 2 bases short and J 0 bases short, with 12 bases between. The study, taken as a whole, reports: A handful of donors showed sharing of around 5% of naive CD4 clonotypes.

The naive CD8 subset, CD45RO-negative cells positively selected for CCR7, excluded terminally differentiated effector memory CD45RA+ cells. The clonotype originates from a man aged 18 to 29 in good health. Some clones in this sample may be carry-over from other donors' samples. The chain employs TRBV9 and TRBJ1-3; D remains ambiguous. Material: naive CD8+ T cells from PBMCs. CDR3 coding DNA: TGTGCCAGCAGCGTTAGTCGGGGAAGCTCTGGAAACACCATATATTTT. Translating it yields CASSVSRGSSGNTIYF.